This T cell receptor beta chain was observed in a study of cytomegalovirus exposure and HLA in healthy donors. Study in general: Samples from HLA-typed donors yielded about 85 million unique TCRs in an early data release. General study points: In a later analysis, across HLA loci, associated TCR counts were highest for DRB1, lowest for HLA-C. As confirmed in vitro, three CMV-associated chains were specific for CMV antigens.

This clone has more than one count but fewer than ten. Its antigen is still unknown. Primers included in the PCR were 60 Vbeta and 13 Jbeta primers. Libraries were prepared by immunoSEQ multiplex PCR; TCRdb keeps only in-frame clonotypes and omits some of them. Of 90,000 to 140,000 clones listed, around 84% are singletons. CDR1 and CDR2 (germline): MNHNS, SASEGT. The trim removed 3 bases at V and 2 bases at J, leaving 2 bases unmatched. This CDR3 spans 15 amino acids. The source material was PBMCs. The source of this sequence is a man aged 25 to 40 in good health and CMV-seronegative. This rearrangement joins TRBV6-1 to TRBJ2-5; TRBD2 aligns across 11 bases. DNA for the CDR3: TGTGCCAGCAGTGATCTAGCGGGGGGACAAGAGACCCAGTACTTC. This gives the protein CASSDLAGGQETQYF.